These T cell receptor beta chains were read from a single sample in a study of shared clonotypes between healthy human individuals. Some clones are missing from TCRdb's copy, which holds only in-frame ones; the method was immunoSEQ multiplex PCR. This sample has 650,000 to 800,000 clones; approximately 90% occur once, and the top ten carry approximately 24%. Input material: naive CD8+ T cells sorted from blood. These receptors all come from a man aged 30-40 years in good health. CDR3s include the opening cysteine and the closing phenylalanine or tryptophan. Fields, in order: V gene, D gene, J gene, clone size, CDR3 DNA, CDR3 protein. A D gene is named only where the DNA matches it firmly. Expanded clones get a size class; other rows say once, few or many, or leave the size out.

>TRBV25-1|NA|TRBJ2-7|NA
TGTGCCAGCAGTGAATCGGGCTACTCCTACGAGCAGTACTTC
CASSESGYSYEQYF
>TRBV11-2|NA|TRBJ2-5|NA
TGTGCCAGCAGCCACGAGGCTAGCCCAGAAGAGACCCAGTACTTC
CASSHEASPEETQYF
>TRBV29-1|TRBD2|TRBJ2-7|NA
TGCAGCGTTGAAGATGCCGGGAAGTTAACGCCTAGCGGGAGGAACGAGCAGTACTTC
CSVEDAGKLTPSGRNEQYF
>TRBV7-9|NA|TRBJ2-7|NA
TGTGCCAGCAGCTTTTCCCCGACCGACAGCCTCTACGAGCAGTACTTC
CASSFSPTDSLYEQYF
>TRBV6-5|NA|TRBJ1-5|NA
TGTGCCAGCAGTCAGCCCCAGCATTTT
CASSQPQHF
>TRBV28|TRBD2|TRBJ2-7|few
TGTGCCAGCAGCGAGAAGCGGGAGGTAGCATACGAGCAGTACTTC
CASSEKREVAYEQYF
>TRBV29-1|NA|TRBJ2-1|NA
TGCAGCGTTGGGCGACTCTCGTCCTACAATGAGCAGTTCTTC
CSVGRLSSYNEQFF
>TRBV28|NA|TRBJ1-2|NA
TGTGCCAGCAGCCCCATAGGGGGGCTAAAGTATGGCTACACCTTC
CASSPIGGLKYGYTF
>TRBV28|NA|TRBJ1-2|NA
TGTGCCAGCAGTTTATATTCTGGGGGCGAGGGTGCCTATGGCTACACCTTC
CASSLYSGGEGAYGYTF
>TRBV11-2|NA|TRBJ2-5|NA
TGTGCCAGCAGCTTTACCCGAGGGGACGGGGAGACCCAGTACTTC
CASSFTRGDGETQYF
>TRBV7-7|NA|TRBJ2-1|NA
TGTGCCAGCAGCTTCCGTTCGGGCCCCGGCTCCTACAATGAGCAGTTCTTC
CASSFRSGPGSYNEQFF
>TRBV2|TRBD1|TRBJ2-2|NA
TGTGCCAGCAGTGAGACAGGGGAGGCCCTCGTGACCGGGGAGCTGTTTTTT
CASSETGEALVTGELFF
>TRBV27|TRBD1|TRBJ1-1|NA
TGTGCCAGCCGCAGACAGGGAGGGACTGAAGCTTTCTTT
CASRRQGGTEAFF
>TRBV4-3|NA|TRBJ2-7|NA
TGCGCCAGCAGCCAAGTTGCGACAGCCGCCTACGAGCAGTACTTC
CASSQVATAAYEQYF
>TRBV10-1|NA|TRBJ2-2|few
TGCGCCAGCAGTGAGTCAGGATACCCGGGGGAGCTGTTTTTT
CASSESGYPGELFF
>TRBV10-1|NA|TRBJ2-7|NA
TGCGCCAGCAGTGAGTCGGCGGGACCGGAGAGCTCCTACGAGCAGTACTTC
CASSESAGPESSYEQYF
>TRBV20-1|NA|TRBJ2-3|NA
TGCAGTGCTATTGGGACAGATACGCAGTATTTT
CSAIGTDTQYF
>TRBV9|NA|TRBJ1-1|NA
TGTGCCAGCAGCGTATCGAACACTGAAGCTTTCTTT
CASSVSNTEAFF
>TRBV6-5|NA|TRBJ2-7|NA
TGTGCCAGCAGTGGGGGGCGGGACCAGGCCTGGGAGCAGTACTTC
CASSGGRDQAWEQYF
>TRBV5-5|NA|TRBJ2-5|NA
TGTGCCAGCAGCTCTCTCCGTGGGGGAGAGACCCAGTACTTC
CASSSLRGGETQYF
>TRBV9|NA|TRBJ2-3|NA
TGTGCCAGCAGCGGGCGGGGACAGAGCACAGATACGCAGTATTTT
CASSGRGQSTDTQYF
>TRBV27|NA|TRBJ1-2|NA
TGTGCCAGCAGTTTAGGTCCGGAAAACAGCTATGGCTACACCTTC
CASSLGPENSYGYTF
>TRBV5-1|NA|TRBJ2-1|NA
TGCGCCAGCAGCTTGGACAGCTACAATGAGCAGTTCTTC
CASSLDSYNEQFF
>TRBV5-6|NA|TRBJ2-1|NA
TGTGCCAGCAGCTGGCAACAGGGACCCAATGAGCAGTTCTTC
CASSWQQGPNEQFF
>TRBV11-2|NA|TRBJ2-3|once
TGTGCCAGCAGCTTAGCTGGTGGGACAGATACGCAGTATTTT
CASSLAGGTDTQYF
>TRBV4-1|NA|TRBJ2-7|NA
TGCGCCAGCAGCCTTTCAGACAGGAGAGCCAACGAGCAGTACTTC
CASSLSDRRANEQYF
>TRBV5-5|TRBD2|TRBJ2-7|NA
TGTGCCAGCAGAACGGCGGGAGGACCATACGAGCAGTACTTC
CASRTAGGPYEQYF
>TRBV2|NA|TRBJ1-3|NA
TGTGCCAGCAGGGGGTGGGACTCTGGAAACACCATATATTTT
CASRGWDSGNTIYF
>TRBV4-3|NA|TRBJ2-6|NA
TGCGCCAGCAGCCAGTATAGCTCTGGGGCCAACGTCCTGACTTTC
CASSQYSSGANVLTF
>TRBV7-9|NA|TRBJ1-1|NA
TGTGCCAGCAGCTTAGATGGGGGCACATCAATGACTGAAGCTTTCTTT
CASSLDGGTSMTEAFF
>TRBV28|TRBD2|TRBJ2-7|NA
TGTGCCAGCAGCTGGGAGACTAGCTCTGGCGAGCAGTACTTC
CASSWETSSGEQYF
>TRBV11-2|NA|TRBJ1-3|NA
TGTGCCAGCAGCTTATTACAGGACTCTGGAAACACCATATATTTT
CASSLLQDSGNTIYF
>TRBV28|TRBD1|TRBJ2-6|NA
TGTGCCAGCAGTTTATACCCGGGACAGGGTTCTGGGGCCAACGTCCTGACTTTC
CASSLYPGQGSGANVLTF
>TRBV29-1|TRBD1|TRBJ2-1|NA
TGCAGCGTTGAGGGGGACAGGGGGCGTTTTGATGAGCAGTTCTTC
CSVEGDRGRFDEQFF
>TRBV10-3|NA|TRBJ1-5|NA
TGTGCCATCAGTGAAGCCACAGGTGCGAGACAGCCCCAGCATTTT
CAISEATGARQPQHF
>TRBV30|NA|TRBJ2-7|NA
TGTGCCTGGAGTGTCCAAGGCCACGAGCAGTACTTC
CAWSVQGHEQYF
>TRBV28|TRBD2|TRBJ2-7|few
TGTGCCAGCAGGCCCCTAGCGGGAGTAAACGAGCAGTACTTC
CASRPLAGVNEQYF
>TRBV7-9|NA|TRBJ2-7|NA
TGTGCCAGCAGTAACACAGGGTATCCGCCCGAGCAGTACTTC
CASSNTGYPPEQYF
>TRBV9|TRBD1|TRBJ1-1|NA
TGTGCCAGCAGCGCCTCGGGACAGGGGCCATTAGCTGAAGCTTTCTTT
CASSASGQGPLAEAFF
>TRBV10-3|NA|TRBJ2-7|NA
TGTGCCATCAGTGATGGGGGGGGGCCCTACGAGCAGTACTTC
CAISDGGGPYEQYF
>TRBV2|TRBD1|TRBJ2-7|few
TGTGCCAGCAGCGAACAGGGGGCGAACTCCTACGAGCAGTACTTC
CASSEQGANSYEQYF
>TRBV10-1|NA|TRBJ2-2|few
TGCGCCAGCAGTGATCCGTACACCGGGGAGCTGTTTTTT
CASSDPYTGELFF
>TRBV25-1|NA|TRBJ2-2|NA
TGTGCCAGCAGTAGAGCTAGCCATGCCGGGGAGCTGTTTTTT
CASSRASHAGELFF
>TRBV28|TRBD1|TRBJ2-3|NA
TGTGCCAGCAGTTTGCTCCAGGGGGATGCTAGCACAGATACGCAGTATTTT
CASSLLQGDASTDTQYF
>TRBV28|NA|TRBJ2-1|NA
TGTGCCAGCAGTTCGGCAGGGGGGCCCTACAATGAGCAGTTCTTC
CASSSAGGPYNEQFF
>TRBV5-1|NA|TRBJ1-4|NA
TGCGCCAGCAGCTCAGGGTTGGGTACTAATGAAAAACTGTTTTTT
CASSSGLGTNEKLFF
>TRBV10-3|NA|TRBJ2-1|NA
TGTGCCATCAACAGGCCTAGCCCGGGGATTGAGCAGTTCTTC
CAINRPSPGIEQFF
>TRBV19|NA|TRBJ2-5|once
TGTGCCAGTAAGGGTAGCCTAGAGACCCAGTACTTC
CASKGSLETQYF
>TRBV16|TRBD2|TRBJ2-1|NA
TGTGCCAGCAGCCGGATAGCGGGAGTGTCCTACAATGAGCAGTTCTTC
CASSRIAGVSYNEQFF
>TRBV11-2|TRBD2|TRBJ2-1|NA
TGTGCCAGCAGCCCCGGGACTAGCGGATACAATGAGCAGTTCTTC
CASSPGTSGYNEQFF
>TRBV6-5|NA|TRBJ1-1|NA
TGTGCCAGCAGTTACTCGTTACAGGGGAACACTGAAGCTTTCTTT
CASSYSLQGNTEAFF
>TRBV2|NA|TRBJ2-7|NA
TGTGCCAGCAGTGTGGTGCAACCCGTTTCCGAGCAGTACTTC
CASSVVQPVSEQYF
>TRBV5-1|NA|TRBJ2-7|NA
TGCGCCAGCAGCTTGTTTGGGGGAACAAGGCCGGACGAGCAGTACTTC
CASSLFGGTRPDEQYF